These T cell receptor beta chains were read from a single sample in a study of blood T cell repertoires in COVID-19. Assay used: immunoSEQ multiplex PCR; TCRdb lists only in-frame clones, some missing. The sample shows some 240,000 clones, roughly 90% of them seen only once. The material sequenced was peripheral blood. The receptors stem from a man aged 55 to 70 with COVID-19, enrolled during active disease. CDR3s include the opening cysteine and the closing phenylalanine or tryptophan. D genes are given only for firm matches. A clone size is listed for some rows: how often the clone was seen (once, few, many), or a class if it is expanded.

TRBJ1-4 NA TRBD1 15 TRBV18 TGTGCCAGCTCACAGACAGGGGGCCGGAATGAAAAACTGTTTTTT CASSQTGGRNEKLFF
TRBJ2-1 NA NA 15 TRBV11-2 TGTGCCAGCAGCTTAGTTACAGCAAACTACAATGAGCAGTTCTTC CASSLVTANYNEQFF
TRBJ2-1 NA TRBD2 19 TRBV19 TGTGCCAGTAGTATAGCGGGTCCGCGCGGGAGCTTTTCCTACAATGAGCAGTTCTTC CASSIAGPRGSFSYNEQFF
TRBJ1-5 NA NA 17 TRBV5-8 TGTGCCAGCAGGCCCGGGACACTGATACTTAGCAATCAGCCCCAGCATTTT CASRPGTLILSNQPQHF
TRBJ1-1 NA NA 16 TRBV27 TGTGCCAGCAGTTCCGGTGGGGCACAGAAGAACACTGAAGCTTTCTTT CASSSGGAQKNTEAFF
TRBJ2-1 NA TRBD2 14 TRBV7-8 TGTGCCAGTCGAATAGCGGGAGGGTCGAATGAGCAGTTCTTC CASRIAGGSNEQFF
TRBJ1-3 once NA 13 TRBV5-1 TGCGCCAGCAGCTTGGCGCGGGGAAACACCATATATTTT CASSLARGNTIYF
TRBJ2-1 NA TRBD2 17 TRBV6-2/TRBV6-3 TGTGCCAGCAGTCCGCGGACTAGCGGGAGAATTTACAATGAGCAGTTCTTC CASSPRTSGRIYNEQFF
TRBJ1-1 NA NA 17 TRBV18 TGTGCCAGCTCACCCCAGGGGACCGGGAACCTGAACACTGAAGCTTTCTTT CASSPQGTGNLNTEAFF
TRBJ1-2 NA TRBD1 14 TRBV18 TGTGCCAGCTCACCCGACAGGGTACCTGGGGGCTACACCTTC CASSPDRVPGGYTF
TRBJ1-6 NA NA 15 TRBV7-9 TGTGCCAGCATCCGGGGTGGACAGACTAATTCACCCCTCCACTTT CASIRGGQTNSPLHF
TRBJ2-2 NA TRBD1 15 TRBV3-1/TRBV3-2 TGTGCCAGCAGCCGGGGGACAGCTAACACCGGGGAGCTGTTTTTT CASSRGTANTGELFF
TRBJ2-7 NA TRBD2 16 TRBV5-5 TGTGCCAGCAGCTTGTGGGCTAGCGGGACCTCCTACGAGCAGTACTTC CASSLWASGTSYEQYF
TRBJ1-2 NA NA 16 TRBV4-1 TGCGCCAGCAGCCAAGATATCGCGTCAGGGTACTATGGCTACACCTTC CASSQDIASGYYGYTF
TRBJ2-1 NA NA 15 TRBV7-8 TGTGCCAGCAGCTTAAACAGGGTAGGGCACAATGAGCAGTTCTTC CASSLNRVGHNEQFF
TRBJ1-2 NA NA 15 TRBV18 TGTGCCAGCTCACCTAATCCGGGGATGAATAATGGCTACACCTTC CASSPNPGMNNGYTF
TRBJ1-1 once NA 15 TRBV19 TGTGCCAGTAGTATAGATCCGCAGATGAACACTGAAGCTTTCTTT CASSIDPQMNTEAFF
TRBJ1-5 NA TRBD1 15 TRBV9 TGTGCCAGCAGCACCGGGACAGGGGCCAATCAGCCCCAGCATTTT CASSTGTGANQPQHF
TRBJ1-3 few TRBD1 18 TRBV5-5 TGTGCCAGCAGCCCGCGGGACAGGGGTTGGGGGGCTGGAAACACCATATATTTT CASSPRDRGWGAGNTIYF
TRBJ2-3 NA TRBD1 16 TRBV7-3 TGTGCCAGCAGCAGAGGACAGGGATCTAGCACAGATACGCAGTATTTT CASSRGQGSSTDTQYF
TRBJ2-7 NA TRBD1 19 TRBV24-1 TGTGCCACCACCAAGTGCGGCAGGGGGCCTGTGGGACAGGCCTACGAGCAGTACTTC CATTKCGRGPVGQAYEQYF
TRBJ2-3 NA NA 16 TRBV9 TGTGCCAGCAGCGTAGGCGACAGGATGGGAGAGGATACGCAGTATTTT CASSVGDRMGEDTQYF
TRBJ2-7 NA TRBD2 15 TRBV6-2/TRBV6-3 TGTGCCAGCAGTTACCTCCGACTAGCGGGCCACGAGCAGTACTTC CASSYLRLAGHEQYF
TRBJ2-7 NA TRBD2 15 TRBV2 TGTGCCAGCAGGTTGGGACTAGCGGCTCTAGGGGAGCAGTACTTC CASRLGLAALGEQYF
TRBJ2-3 NA TRBD2 16 TRBV7-2 TGTGCCAGCAGCTTAGCCGGGACTAGCGGCACAGATACGCAGTATTTT CASSLAGTSGTDTQYF
TRBJ2-5 NA NA 15 TRBV9 TGTGCCAGCAGCGTATCACTAAACATCCAAGAGACCCAGTACTTC CASSVSLNIQETQYF
TRBJ2-1 NA NA 12 TRBV21-1 TGTGCCAGCAGCAAAGAGTCGGGTGAGCAGTTCTTC CASSKESGEQFF
TRBJ2-3 NA NA 10 TRBV20-1 TGCAGTGCTCCGGTAGATACGCAGTATTTT CSAPVDTQYF
TRBJ2-7 NA TRBD1 13 TRBV10-3 TGTGCCATCAGCGGGGACAGAGACTACGAGCAGTACTTC CAISGDRDYEQYF
TRBJ2-1 NA NA 16 TRBV7-9 TGTGCCAGCAGCTTAGTTGGCGGGGACCGGGGCAATGAGCAGTTCTTC CASSLVGGDRGNEQFF
TRBJ2-1 NA TRBD2 14 TRBV19 TGTGCCAGTAGGATAGCGGGAGCCTACAATGAGCAGTTCTTC CASRIAGAYNEQFF
TRBJ2-1 NA TRBD2 14 TRBV6-4 TGTGCCAGCAGTGACTCGAAGCGGGGGGATGAGCAGTTCTTC CASSDSKRGDEQFF
TRBJ2-2 NA NA 11 TRBV12-3/TRBV12-4 TGTGCCAGCAGCTTCCGCGGGGAGCTGTTTTTT CASSFRGELFF
TRBJ2-7 NA TRBD2 19 TRBV15 TGTGCCACCAGCAGAGATCGGGATGGACTAGCGCCGAGCTCCTACGAGCAGTACTTC CATSRDRDGLAPSSYEQYF
TRBJ2-2 NA NA 17 TRBV18 TGTGCCAGCTCACCTTATTCTAGTGGTGCGAACACCGGGGAGCTGTTTTTT CASSPYSSGANTGELFF
TRBJ2-1 NA TRBD1 18 TRBV24-1 TGTGCCACCAGTGGGCGAGGGACAGGGGCAAATCACTACAATGAGCAGTTCTTC CATSGRGTGANHYNEQFF
TRBJ1-5 once NA 15 TRBV7-2 TGTGCCAGCAGCTTGGTCGGCACAGGCAATCAGCCCCAGCATTTT CASSLVGTGNQPQHF
TRBJ1-4 NA TRBD1 16 TRBV6-8 TGTGCCAGCAGCCTGCTTCCAAGGGACAGCGGTGAAAAACTGTTTTTT CASSLLPRDSGEKLFF
TRBJ1-2 few NA 17 TRBV19 TGTGCCAGTAGTATAGCGGGCAGGGGCCCCACTACGTATGGCTACACCTTC CASSIAGRGPTTYGYTF
TRBJ1-1 NA NA 15 TRBV27 TGTGCCAGCAGTTTCCTTCTAGGGTCGGGGACTGAAGCTTTCTTT CASSFLLGSGTEAFF
TRBJ1-1 few TRBD1 15 TRBV5-5 TGTGCCAGCAGCTGGGGACAGGGCGCTTACAGTGAAGCTTTCTTT CASSWGQGAYSEAFF
TRBJ1-5 NA NA 18 TRBV21-1 TGTGCCAGCAGCAAAGGAACCCACGACCGGAGGAATAATCAGCCCCAGCATTTT CASSKGTHDRRNNQPQHF
TRBJ1-1 NA NA 14 TRBV4-1 TGCGCCAGCAGCCAAATCGGGGGGGCCACTGAAGCTTTCTTT CASSQIGGATEAFF
TRBJ1-4 NA NA 13 TRBV5-1 TGCGCCAGCAGCTTGGGCCGGGGAGAAAAACTGTTTTTT CASSLGRGEKLFF
TRBJ1-1 NA NA 14 TRBV28 TGTGCCAGCATCTCGGGGGGGACGTACACTGAAGCTTTCTTT CASISGGTYTEAFF
TRBJ1-2 NA TRBD1 17 TRBV7-9 TGTGCCAGCAGCCCACAGCCCCGGGACAGGGGAGGCTATGGCTACACCTTC CASSPQPRDRGGYGYTF
TRBJ1-1 NA NA 14 TRBV28 TGTGCCAGCAGTTTGGGGGCCTCTGGCACTGAAGCTTTCTTT CASSLGASGTEAFF
TRBJ2-1 NA NA 11 TRBV20-1 TGCAGTGCTCGACAGTACAATGAGCAGTTCTTC CSARQYNEQFF
TRBJ1-5 NA NA 15 TRBV5-8 TGTGCCAGCAGCTCCTTTGCGGGGGGAAGGCAGCCCCAGCATTTT CASSSFAGGRQPQHF
TRBJ1-1 NA TRBD1 15 TRBV6-5 TGTGCCATCAAATTAGAGGACAGGGGAGGTACTGAAGCTTTCTTT CAIKLEDRGGTEAFF
TRBJ2-4 NA TRBD1 15 TRBV6-5 TGTGCCAGCAGTTCGCGACAGGGGGACAAAAACATTCAGTACTTC CASSSRQGDKNIQYF
TRBJ1-1 NA TRBD1 15 TRBV6-5 TGTGCCAGCAGGGGTCTGACAGGGGGAGACACTGAAGCTTTCTTT CASRGLTGGDTEAFF